This T cell receptor (beta chain) was recorded in a study of blood T cell repertoires in COVID-19. Cohorts were determined from participant-reported clinical history. Exposed enrollees encountered a COVID-19 case at some point within 2 weeks before study entry. How the authors handled the data: It was from reference gene primer amplification that nucleated cell counts were estimated. Some clones are missing from TCRdb's copy, which holds only in-frame ones; the method was immunoSEQ multiplex PCR. Clone size and V and J calls were adopted from that table, with D and trimming inferred from the DNA. The sample holds fewer than 200,000 clones, roughly 84% seen once. Per the germline V gene, CDR1 is MNHEY and CDR2 is SMNVEV (reference sequence). The CDR3 runs to 16 residues. After removal of 5 bases from V and 5 bases from J, the junction contained 12 bases not matched to a gene.

What was sequenced was PBMCs or T cells enriched from blood (not recorded which). The TCR comes from a woman between 25 and 40 years old who had been exposed to COVID-19. The chain joins TRBV27 to TRBJ1-5, with 7 bases that match TRBD1. CDR3: CASSPWTGGVYQPQHF. DNA of the CDR3: TGTGCCAGCAGTCCGTGGACAGGTGGAGTTTATCAGCCCCAGCATTTT.